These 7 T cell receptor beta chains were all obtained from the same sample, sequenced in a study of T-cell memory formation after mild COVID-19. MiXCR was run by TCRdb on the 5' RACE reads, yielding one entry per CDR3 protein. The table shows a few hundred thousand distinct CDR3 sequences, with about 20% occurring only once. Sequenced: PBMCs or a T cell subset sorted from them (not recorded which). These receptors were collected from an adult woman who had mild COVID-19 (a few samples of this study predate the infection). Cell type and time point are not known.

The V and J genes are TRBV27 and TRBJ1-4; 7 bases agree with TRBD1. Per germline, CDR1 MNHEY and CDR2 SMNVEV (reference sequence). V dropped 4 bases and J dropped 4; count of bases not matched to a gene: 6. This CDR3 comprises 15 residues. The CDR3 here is CASSSRQGINEKLFF. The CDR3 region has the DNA TGTGCCAGCAGTTCCCGACAGGGCATTAATGAAAAACTGTTTTTT. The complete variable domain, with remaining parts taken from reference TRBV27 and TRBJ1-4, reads EAQVTQNPRYLITVTGKKLTVTCSQNMNHEYMSWYRQDPGLGLRQIYYSMNVEVTDKGDVPEGYKVSRKEKRNFPLILESPSPNQTSLYFCASSSRQGINEKLFFGSGTQLSVL.

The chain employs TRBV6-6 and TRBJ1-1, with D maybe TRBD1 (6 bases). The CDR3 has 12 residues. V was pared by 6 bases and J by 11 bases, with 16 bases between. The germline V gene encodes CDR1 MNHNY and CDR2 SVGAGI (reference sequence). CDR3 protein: CASSPNREGAFF. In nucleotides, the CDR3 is TGTGCCAGCAGCCCCAACAGGGAGGGTGCTTTCTTT.

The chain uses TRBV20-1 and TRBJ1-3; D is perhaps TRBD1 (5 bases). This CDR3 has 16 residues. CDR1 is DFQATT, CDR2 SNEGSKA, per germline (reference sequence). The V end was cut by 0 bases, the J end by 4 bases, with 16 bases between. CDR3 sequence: CSARDLIGVSGNTIYF. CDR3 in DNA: TGCAGTGCTAGAGATTTGATAGGGGTATCCGGAAACACCATATATTTT.

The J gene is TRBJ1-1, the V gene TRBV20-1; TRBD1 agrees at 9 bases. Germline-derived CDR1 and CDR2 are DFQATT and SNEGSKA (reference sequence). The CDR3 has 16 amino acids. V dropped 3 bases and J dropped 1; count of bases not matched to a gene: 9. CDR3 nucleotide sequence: TGCAGTGCTAGTTCCCTAGGGACAGGGCCGAACACTGAAGCTTTCTTT. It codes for CSASSLGTGPNTEAFF.

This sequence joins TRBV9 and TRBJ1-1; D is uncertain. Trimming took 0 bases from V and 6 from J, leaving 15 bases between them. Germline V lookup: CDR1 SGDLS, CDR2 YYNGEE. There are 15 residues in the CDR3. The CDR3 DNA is TGTGCCAGCAGCGTAGAACCCGGGGAAGTCGCTGAAGCTTTCTTT. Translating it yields CASSVEPGEVAEAFF.

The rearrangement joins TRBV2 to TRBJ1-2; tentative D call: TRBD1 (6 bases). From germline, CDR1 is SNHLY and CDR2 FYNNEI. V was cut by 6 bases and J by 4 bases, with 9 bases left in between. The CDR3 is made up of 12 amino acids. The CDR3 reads CASRGGLYGYTF. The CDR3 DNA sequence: TGTGCCAGCAGGGGGGGCCTCTATGGCTACACCTTC. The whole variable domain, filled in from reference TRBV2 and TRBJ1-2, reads EPEVTQTPSHQVTQMGQEVILRCVPISNHLYFYWYRQILGQKVEFLVSFYNNEISEKSEIFDDQFSVERPDGSNFTLKIRSTKLEDSAMYFCASRGGLYGYTFGSGTRLTVV.

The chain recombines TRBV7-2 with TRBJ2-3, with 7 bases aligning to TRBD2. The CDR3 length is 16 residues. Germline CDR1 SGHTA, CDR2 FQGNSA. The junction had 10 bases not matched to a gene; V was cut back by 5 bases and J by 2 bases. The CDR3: CASSTRSGGLTDTQYF. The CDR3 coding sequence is TGTGCCAGCAGCACCAGATCGGGGGGTCTCACAGATACGCAGTATTTT. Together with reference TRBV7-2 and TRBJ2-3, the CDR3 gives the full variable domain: GAGVSQSPSNKVTEKGKDVELRCDPISGHTALYWYRQSLGQGLEFLIYFQGNSAPDKSGLPSDRFSAERTGGSVSTLTIQRTQQEDSAVYLCASSTRSGGLTDTQYFGPGTRLTVL.